The clone carrying this T cell receptor (beta chain) was seen more than once but under ten times. The treatment: oral pan-JAK inhibitor, 5-10 mg twice daily. The investigators collected lesional scalp punch biopsies and peripheral blood from alopecia areata patients. CDR1 and CDR2 (germline): SQVTM, ANQGSEA. This CDR3 has 11 residues. V lost 7 bases, J lost 2 bases, and 8 bases lay in between. The sample is drawn from a study of CD8+ T cells in alopecia areata. Extracted from the samples, RNA was reverse transcribed into cDNA to serve as the sequencing template. Sequenced by immunoSEQ multiplex PCR; TCRdb stores in-frame clones only, minus some. The sample consists of some 100,000 clones, just under 60% of them appearing once.

Specimen: CD8+ T cells sorted from blood, collected at roughly week 55, from a patient treated with tofacitinib. V and J are TRBV29-1 and TRBJ2-5; D uncertain. The sequence derives from a human donor with alopecia areata. The CDR3 DNA sequence: TGCAGCGGTAGTTGGCAAGAGACCCAGTACTTC. Encoded protein: CSGSWQETQYF.